The 16 T cell receptor beta chains below come from one sample, sequenced in a study of blood T cell repertoires in COVID-19 (dated by TCRdb to 2019 to 2021). Libraries were made using the immunoSEQ multiplex PCR assay. TCRdb carries this immuneACCESS record with in-frame sequences only. Its versions omit some clonotypes, under half of them owing to an unresolved V gene in the studies checked, with the rest unexplained. The sample profile shows approximately 200,000 clones; about 87% of them were found once. The ten top clones hold about a tenth of the sample. The sequenced sample was PBMCs or T cells enriched from blood (not recorded which). The receptors stem from a man younger than 35 with acute COVID-19.

The V and J genes are TRBV4-2 and TRBJ1-1, with a tentative D call TRBD1 (5 bases). Trimming removed 8 bases at V and 5 bases at J, with 15 bases between. Germline V lookup: CDR1 LGHNA, CDR2 YNFKEQ. The CDR3 has 13 amino acids. The CDR3 region is CASRGTMTTEAFF. CDR3 in DNA: TGTGCCAGCCGGGGGACCATGACAACTGAAGCTTTCTTT.

In its sample, this clone was seen once. V gene TRBV10-2 combines with J gene TRBJ2-1; unclear D gene. Between the trimmed V and J ends, which lost 2 bases and 8 bases, there was a span of 7 bases. The V gene's germline CDR1 is WSHSY and CDR2 SAAADI. The CDR3 covers 12 residues. This CDR3 reads CASSETIDEQFF. The CDR3 bases are TGCGCCAGCAGTGAGACTATTGATGAGCAGTTCTTC.

V and J are TRBV12-3 or TRBV12-4 and TRBJ1-2; tentatively, D is TRBD1 (6 bases). V lost 6 bases, J lost 7 bases, and 15 bases lay in between. The CDR3 sequence is 13 residues long. The CDR3 spells CASRGTGLGGYTF. The CDR3, as DNA: TGTGCCAGCAGAGGAACAGGGCTTGGTGGCTACACCTTC.

The chain recombines TRBV24-1 with TRBJ1-2, with D possibly being TRBD1 (6 bases). The CDR3 spans 15 residues. Trimming took off 4 bases at V and 5 bases at J, with 16 bases between the two ends. Germline loops: CDR1 KGHDR, CDR2 SFDVKD. Here the CDR3 DNA reads TGTGCCACCAGTGACCAGGGGAAAAGCCCTTATGGCTACACCTTC. Translation: CATSDQGKSPYGYTF.

The rearrangement uses TRBV2 and TRBJ2-1; TRBD2 matches 13 bases. Germline CDR1 and CDR2: SNHLY and FYNNEI. The CDR3 totals 16 residues. V shed 6 bases, J shed 4 bases, and the junction held 6 bases outside the gene matches. The CDR3 spells CASSAPGLAGYNEQFF. The CDR3 DNA sequence: TGTGCCAGCAGCGCCCCGGGACTAGCGGGGTACAATGAGCAGTTCTTC.

V gene TRBV28 combines with J gene TRBJ2-3, with D unresolved. Germline V gene lookup returns CDR1 MDHEN and CDR2 SYDVKM. There are 13 residues in the CDR3. Trimming shortened V by 3 bases and J by 7 bases, and 11 bases separated the two germline ends. CDR3 DNA: TGTGCCAGCAGTTTTTCCAGTGACTATACGCAGTATTTT. Its translation is CASSFSSDYTQYF.

This clone was seen a handful of times. This CDR3 is CASTPRVNQPQHF. CDR3 nucleotide sequence: TGTGCCAGTACCCCCAGGGTAAATCAGCCCCAGCATTTT. The chain couples TRBV19 to TRBJ1-5; perhaps TRBD1 as D (5 bases). CDR1 and CDR2 (germline): LNHDA, SQIVND (reference sequence). V lost 7 bases and J lost 4, with 11 bases in between. The CDR3 extends over 13 amino acids.

The rearrangement links TRBV2 to TRBJ2-3; 13 nucleotides line up with TRBD2. There are 19 residues in the CDR3. J lost 2 bases, V lost 1 base, and 9 bases had no gene match. The germline CDR1 and CDR2 sequences are SNHLY and FYNNEI. The CDR3 here is CASSEVRWGTSGITDTQYF. The CDR3 DNA reads TGTGCCAGCAGTGAAGTTAGGTGGGGGACTAGCGGGATCACAGATACGCAGTATTTT.

This rearrangement joins TRBV19 to TRBJ1-2, with 9 positions matching TRBD1. The CDR3 consists of 15 residues. With 11 bases clipped from V and 0 bases from J, the junction kept 10 bases outside the gene matches. Germline CDR1 reads LNHDA; CDR2 reads SQIVND (reference sequence). In DNA, the CDR3 is TGTGCCTCCAACGACAGGGGGAAACCTAACTATGGCTACACCTTC. Amino acid sequence: CASNDRGKPNYGYTF. Based on the CDR3 plus reference TRBV19 and TRBJ1-2, the full variable domain is DGGITQSPKYLFRKEGQNVTLSCEQNLNHDAMYWYRQDPGQGLRLIYYSQIVNDFQKGDIAEGYSVSREKKESFPLTVTSAQKNPTAFYLCASNDRGKPNYGYTFGSGTRLTVV.

The V gene is TRBV5-1, the J gene TRBJ2-3; 13 nucleotides line up with TRBD2. Germline assignment: CDR1 SGHRS and CDR2 YFSETQ. With V trimmed by 4 bases and J by 4 bases, 3 bases remained unmatched. This CDR3 has 15 amino acids. CDR3 nucleotide sequence: TGCGCCAGCAGCCAACTAGCGGGAGGGTCAGATACGCAGTATTTT. Its protein product is CASSQLAGGSDTQYF.

In its sample, this clone was seen once. The chain recombines TRBV7-9 with TRBJ2-2; D perhaps matches TRBD2 (7 bases). V dropped 5 bases and J dropped 0 bases, with 13 bases sitting between them. In germline, CDR1 is SEHNR, CDR2 FQNEAQ (reference sequence). This CDR3 is 16 amino acids long. The CDR3 bases are TGTGCCAGCAGCCACGAGGGGGGGACGAACACCGGGGAGCTGTTTTTT. Residues: CASSHEGGTNTGELFF. The whole variable domain, filled in from reference TRBV7-9 and TRBJ2-2, reads DTGVSQNPRHKITKRGQNVTFRCDPISEHNRLYWYRQTLGQGPEFLTYFQNEAQLEKSRLLSDRFSAERPKGSFSTLEIQRTEQGDSAMYLCASSHEGGTNTGELFFGEGSRLTVL.

The chain links TRBV29-1 to TRBJ2-5; 11 nucleotides match TRBD2. Per the germline V gene, CDR1 is SQVTM and CDR2 is ANQGSEA. The CDR3 consists of 12 residues. Trimming removed 3 bases from V and 12 bases from J; junction bases left unmatched: 6. CDR3 region: CSVEDSGRAEYF. The CDR3 DNA reads TGCAGCGTTGAGGATAGCGGGAGGGCCGAGTACTTC.

The rearrangement joins TRBV25-1 to TRBJ2-7; unclear D gene. Germline lookup yields CDR1 MGHDK and CDR2 SYGVNS. The CDR3 has 13 residues. The V and J ends lost 2 bases and 0 bases respectively, with 5 bases between them. CDR3 in DNA: TGTGCCAGCAGTGAAGGTAGCTCCTACGAGCAGTACTTC. It encodes CASSEGSSYEQYF.

This clone was recorded once. CDR3 DNA: TGTGCCAGTAGCCTCCAGAGCGGGAGCTCCGAGCAGTACTTC. Its translation: CASSLQSGSSEQYF. This chain uses TRBV19 with TRBJ2-7; 8 bases agree with TRBD2. Trimming took 6 bases from V and 6 from J; bases not matched to a gene: 10. The germline V gene encodes CDR1 LNHDA and CDR2 SQIVND (reference sequence). The CDR3 spans 14 residues. The full variable domain, completed using reference TRBV19 and TRBJ2-7, is DGGITQSPKYLFRKEGQNVTLSCEQNLNHDAMYWYRQDPGQGLRLIYYSQIVNDFQKGDIAEGYSVSREKKESFPLTVTSAQKNPTAFYLCASSLQSGSSEQYFGPGTRLTVT.

The chain joins TRBV5-1 to TRBJ2-5; perhaps TRBD2 as D (6 bases). Per the germline V gene, CDR1 is SGHRS and CDR2 is YFSETQ. The CDR3 covers 15 residues. The V gene lost 2 bases and the J gene lost 3 bases, with 14 bases spanning the gap. This CDR3 reads CASSLGAGWEETQYF. The DNA for the CDR3 is TGCGCCAGCAGCTTAGGGGCGGGATGGGAAGAGACCCAGTACTTC.

The V and J genes are TRBV19 and TRBJ2-1; D might be TRBD2 (6 bases). Germline-derived CDR1 and CDR2 are LNHDA and SQIVND (reference sequence). V lost 7 bases, J lost 0 bases, and 10 bases lay in between. The CDR3 runs 14 residues. The CDR3: CASIAASSYNEQFF. DNA for the CDR3: TGTGCCAGTATAGCGGCCAGCTCCTACAATGAGCAGTTCTTC.